This TCR beta chain was obtained from a study of blood T cell repertoires in COVID-19. Overall study context: The samples span acute and convalescent COVID-19 from the United States, Italy and Spain. Sample material is recorded as cDNA or gDNA derived from T cells, B-cell-depleted T cells, or PBMCs.

Original processing notes: Scientists estimated how many nucleated cells there were by amplifying reference gene primers. Measured with immunoSEQ multiplex PCR; TCRdb has only the in-frame clones, and not every one. That table is the source of V, J and clone size, and D and trimming were worked out from the DNA. The sample has 160,000 or so clones, around 91% seen once; the top ten hold over 12%. CDR3 length equals 15 residues. With 3 bases clipped from V and 4 bases from J, the junction kept 6 bases outside the gene matches. Germline values: CDR1 MNHEY, CDR2 SVGEGT. The gene calls are TRBV6-2 or TRBV6-3 and TRBJ2-7; 10 bases are shared with TRBD2. Sequenced: peripheral blood. This receptor was obtained from a woman aged 40 to 55 with acute or convalescent COVID-19. DNA of the CDR3: TGTGCCAGCAGTTATCCGGGACTAGCGTCATACGAGCAGTACTTC. Translation gives CASSYPGLASYEQYF.